The entry below describes one T cell receptor (beta chain). The germline V and J ends were trimmed by 5 bases and 4 bases, with 16 bases remaining between them. Per germline, CDR1 SGHTA and CDR2 FQGNSA. CDR3 length: 15 amino acids. These data are taken from a study of OX40 agonist ivuxolimab in advanced cancers. Repertoires were generated with immunoSEQ multiplex PCR, while TCRdb's copy carries only in-frame clones and drops some. The table lists tens of thousands of clones, about 80% of them singletons. V and J are TRBV7-2 and TRBJ2-3; D gene ambiguous. Sequenced here: CD4+ or CD8+ T cells sorted from blood, sampled in a trial of the OX40 agonist ivuxolimab. The sequence derives from an adult with an advanced solid tumor such as melanoma, head and neck, liver or kidney cancer. The CDR3 region is CASSRPTPPADTQYF. The CDR3 nucleotides read TGTGCCAGCAGCCGACCCACCCCACCGGCAGATACGCAGTATTTT.